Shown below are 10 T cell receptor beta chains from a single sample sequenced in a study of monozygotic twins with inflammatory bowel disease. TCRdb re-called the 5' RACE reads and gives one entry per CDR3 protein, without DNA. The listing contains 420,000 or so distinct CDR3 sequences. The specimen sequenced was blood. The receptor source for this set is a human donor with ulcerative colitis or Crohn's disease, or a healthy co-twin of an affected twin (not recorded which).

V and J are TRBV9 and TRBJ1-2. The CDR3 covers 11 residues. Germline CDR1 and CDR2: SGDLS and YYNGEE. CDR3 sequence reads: CASSAARGYTF.

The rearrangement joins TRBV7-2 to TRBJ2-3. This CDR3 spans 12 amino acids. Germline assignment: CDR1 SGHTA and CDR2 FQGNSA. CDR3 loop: CASSSLLDTQYF.

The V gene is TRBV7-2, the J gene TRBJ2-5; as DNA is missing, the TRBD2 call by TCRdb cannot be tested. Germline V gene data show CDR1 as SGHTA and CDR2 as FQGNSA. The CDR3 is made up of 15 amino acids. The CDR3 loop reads CASSFSSGGQETQYF.

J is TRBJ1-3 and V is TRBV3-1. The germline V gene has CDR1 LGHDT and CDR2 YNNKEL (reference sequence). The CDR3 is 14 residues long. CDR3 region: CASSLTSSGNTIYF.

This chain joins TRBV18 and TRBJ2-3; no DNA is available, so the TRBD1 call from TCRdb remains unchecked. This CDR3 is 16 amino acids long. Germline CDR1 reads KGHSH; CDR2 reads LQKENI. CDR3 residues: CASSQTGGLTPDTQYF. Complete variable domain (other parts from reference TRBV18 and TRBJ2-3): NAGVMQNPRHLVRRRGQEARLRCSPMKGHSHVYWYRQLPEEGLKFMVYLQKENIIDESGMPKERFSAEFPKEGPSILRIQQVVRGDSAAYFCASSQTGGLTPDTQYFGPGTRLTVL.

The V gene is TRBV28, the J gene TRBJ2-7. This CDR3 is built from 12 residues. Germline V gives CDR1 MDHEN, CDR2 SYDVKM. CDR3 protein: CASSLKFYEQYF.

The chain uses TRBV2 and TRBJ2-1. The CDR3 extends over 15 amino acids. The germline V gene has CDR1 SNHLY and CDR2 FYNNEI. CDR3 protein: CASSDRASSYNEQFF. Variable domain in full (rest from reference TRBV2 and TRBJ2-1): EPEVTQTPSHQVTQMGQEVILRCVPISNHLYFYWYRQILGQKVEFLVSFYNNEISEKSEIFDDQFSVERPDGSNFTLKIRSTKLEDSAMYFCASSDRASSYNEQFFGPGTRLTVL.

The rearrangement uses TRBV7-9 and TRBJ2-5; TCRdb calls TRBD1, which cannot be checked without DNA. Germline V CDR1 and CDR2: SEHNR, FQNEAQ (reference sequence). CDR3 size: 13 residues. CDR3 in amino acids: CASSFDREETQYF.

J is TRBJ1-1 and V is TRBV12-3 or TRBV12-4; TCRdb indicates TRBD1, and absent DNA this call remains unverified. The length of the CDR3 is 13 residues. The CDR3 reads CASSLKAHTEAFF.

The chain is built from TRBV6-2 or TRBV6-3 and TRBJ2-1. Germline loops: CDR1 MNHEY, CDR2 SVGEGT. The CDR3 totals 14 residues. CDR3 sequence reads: CASSYLSSYNEQFF.